This passage covers 7 T cell receptor beta chains from one sample sequenced in a study of CXCR3-negative and CXCR3-positive naive CD8 T cells. UMI-labeled 5' RACE TRB cDNA libraries were prepared from the cells. TCRdb reanalyzed the 5' RACE reads, giving one entry per CDR3 protein sequence and no DNA. The sample data list 50,000 to 75,000 distinct CDR3 sequences. Source material: naive CXCR3- CD8+ T cells from blood. Noted subset: CD45RO-CCR7+CD27+CD95- naive CD8+ T cells lacking CXCR3 (TNR3-). The receptor source for this set is a human donor in good health. Some clones in this sample may be carry-over from other donors' samples.

The rearrangement joins TRBV20-1 to TRBJ1-2; TCRdb's D gene call, TRBD1, goes unchecked for lack of DNA. This CDR3 comprises 11 residues. The germline V gene encodes CDR1 DFQATT and CDR2 SNEGSKA (reference sequence). The CDR3: CSANGGYGYTF.

CDR3 region: CASSQRDIVRNEQFF. The chain recombines TRBV4-1 with TRBJ2-1; there is no DNA to check the TCRdb D call of TRBD1. CDR3 length equals 15 residues. CDR1 MGHRA and CDR2 YSYEKL come from the germline V gene.

V and J are TRBV3-1 and TRBJ2-3. Germline V CDR1 and CDR2: LGHDT, YNNKEL (reference sequence). There are 17 residues in the CDR3. CDR3: CASSQARSPVGADTQYF.

The J gene is TRBJ1-5, the V gene TRBV12-3 or TRBV12-4. The CDR3 runs 15 residues. CDR3 sequence: CASTEQEGLNQPQHF.

V gene TRBV7-9 combines with J gene TRBJ2-3. The CDR3 is made up of 12 amino acids. Germline V gives CDR1 SEHNR, CDR2 FQNEAQ (reference sequence). CDR3 region: CASSSQLDTQYF.

This chain joins TRBV29-1 and TRBJ2-3; TCRdb lists TRBD2, though no DNA is available to test this call. Germline loops: CDR1 SQVTM, CDR2 ANQGSEA. The CDR3 runs 13 residues. The chain's CDR3 is CSVSGGNTDTQYF.

CDR3: CASSLTPVGDEQFF. This chain connects TRBV12-3 or TRBV12-4 to TRBJ2-1; TCRdb lists TRBD2, though no DNA is available to test this call. The CDR3 has 14 residues.